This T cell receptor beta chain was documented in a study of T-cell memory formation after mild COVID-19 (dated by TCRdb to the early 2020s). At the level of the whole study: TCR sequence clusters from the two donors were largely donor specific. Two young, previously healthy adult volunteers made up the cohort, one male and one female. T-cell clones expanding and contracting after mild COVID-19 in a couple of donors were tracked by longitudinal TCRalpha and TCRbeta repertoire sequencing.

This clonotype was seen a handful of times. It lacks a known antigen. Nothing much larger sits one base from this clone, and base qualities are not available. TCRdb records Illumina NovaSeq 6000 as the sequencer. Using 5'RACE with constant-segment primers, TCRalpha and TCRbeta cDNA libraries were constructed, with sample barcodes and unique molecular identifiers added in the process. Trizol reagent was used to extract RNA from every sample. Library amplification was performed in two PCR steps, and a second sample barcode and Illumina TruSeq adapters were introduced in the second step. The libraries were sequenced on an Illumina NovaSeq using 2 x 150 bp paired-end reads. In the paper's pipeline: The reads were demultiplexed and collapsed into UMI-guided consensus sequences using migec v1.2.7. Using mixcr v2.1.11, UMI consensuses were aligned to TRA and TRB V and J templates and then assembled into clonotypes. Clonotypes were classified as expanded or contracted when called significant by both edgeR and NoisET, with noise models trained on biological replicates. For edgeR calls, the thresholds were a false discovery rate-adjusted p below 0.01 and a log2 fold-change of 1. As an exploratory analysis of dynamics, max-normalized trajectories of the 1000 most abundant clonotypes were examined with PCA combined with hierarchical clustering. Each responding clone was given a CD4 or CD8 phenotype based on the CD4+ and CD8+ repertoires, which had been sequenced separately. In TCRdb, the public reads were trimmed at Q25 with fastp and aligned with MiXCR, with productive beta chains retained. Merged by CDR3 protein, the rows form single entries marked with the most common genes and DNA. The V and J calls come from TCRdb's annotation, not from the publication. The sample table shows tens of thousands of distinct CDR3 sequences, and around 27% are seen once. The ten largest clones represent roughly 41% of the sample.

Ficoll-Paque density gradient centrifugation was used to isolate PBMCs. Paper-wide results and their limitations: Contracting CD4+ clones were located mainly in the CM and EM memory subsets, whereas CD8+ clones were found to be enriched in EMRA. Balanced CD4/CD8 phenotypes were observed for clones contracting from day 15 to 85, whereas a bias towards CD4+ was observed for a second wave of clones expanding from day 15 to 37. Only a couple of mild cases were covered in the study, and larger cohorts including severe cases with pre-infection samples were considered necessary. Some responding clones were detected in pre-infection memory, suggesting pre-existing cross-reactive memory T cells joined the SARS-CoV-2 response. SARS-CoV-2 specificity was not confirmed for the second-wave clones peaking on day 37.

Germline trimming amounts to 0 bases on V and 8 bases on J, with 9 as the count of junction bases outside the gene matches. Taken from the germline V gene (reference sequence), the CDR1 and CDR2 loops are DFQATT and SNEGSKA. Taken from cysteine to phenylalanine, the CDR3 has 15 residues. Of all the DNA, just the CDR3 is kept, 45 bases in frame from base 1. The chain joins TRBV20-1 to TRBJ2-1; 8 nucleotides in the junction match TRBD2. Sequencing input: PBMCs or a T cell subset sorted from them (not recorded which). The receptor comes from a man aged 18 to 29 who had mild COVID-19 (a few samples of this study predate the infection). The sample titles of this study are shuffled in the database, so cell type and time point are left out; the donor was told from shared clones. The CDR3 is CSARDTGGAVDEQFF. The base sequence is TGCAGTGCTAGAGATACCGGGGGGGCCGTCGATGAGCAGTTCTTC.